The T cell receptor (beta chain) under discussion was sequenced for a study of shared clonotypes between healthy human individuals. Study findings and constraints: Generation probability values for non-shared clonotypes were lower than those for clonotypes shared by all four donors.

Regarding this clone: Its antigen is not known.

Each of the donors was a healthy adult who was HIV-negative and had not had a recent acute infection or vaccination. Deep was the level used in running the assay. The input for sorted-subset replicate PCRs was approximately 190 ng DNA, some 28,000 T cell genomes. The repertoire was sequenced with immunoSEQ multiplex PCR; TCRdb's copy has only in-frame clones and lacks some. The sample records 2,100,000 or so clones, under 97% being singletons. The ends lost 6 bases at V and 7 bases at J; junction bases unmatched: 9. CDR3 length: 15 residues. The V gene's germline CDR1 is MNHEY and CDR2 SMNVEV (reference sequence).

The sequenced sample was naive CD4+ T cells sorted from blood. Subset described: CD45RA+ positively selected. The receptor was derived from a man aged 18 to 29 in good health. The rearrangement joins TRBV27 to TRBJ1-6; the match to TRBD1 covers 7 bases. CDR3 bases: TGTGCCAGCAGCCCTTCGGGACAGACAAATTCACCCCTCCACTTT. As protein: CASSPSGQTNSPLHF.